This T cell receptor (beta chain) comes out of a study of T cell changes during pregnancy in multiple sclerosis. The germline V and J ends were trimmed by 1 base and 0 bases, with 13 bases remaining between them. Germline CDR1 SGHRS, CDR2 YFSETQ. There are 16 residues in the CDR3. This clone was seen a single time. TCRdb keeps only in-frame clones here, not all; method: immunoSEQ multiplex PCR. This table has 60,000 to 85,000 clones, under 95% appearing once. The sequencing here drew on peripheral blood, taken in the second trimester of pregnancy. The chain has TRBV5-1 and TRBJ1-1, with D perhaps TRBD1 (5 bases). This receptor was obtained from a female donor in good health, enrolled as a control in a pregnancy study. CDR3 residues: CASSLQGGVLNTEAFF. DNA of the CDR3: TGCGCCAGCAGCTTGCAGGGAGGGGTCCTGAACACTGAAGCTTTCTTT.